This TCR beta chain was sequenced for a study of blood T cell repertoires in COVID-19. Study as a whole: COVID-19 samples collected from the United States, Italy and Spain covered acute and convalescent phases. From T cells, B-cell-depleted T cells, or PBMCs came the material, which was cDNA or gDNA.

Note on this clone: The sample holds other DNA sequences that translate to the same CDR3.

Original processing methods: The assay estimated nucleated cells by amplifying reference gene primers. Method: immunoSEQ multiplex PCR; TCRdb's copy keeps in-frame clones and lacks some. V, J and clone size are taken as reported in that table, and D and trimming were inferred from the DNA itself. The sample consists of about 15,000 clones, roughly 75% of them appearing once. V lost 6 bases to trimming and J lost 4 bases; unmatched junction nucleotides: 3. The length of the CDR3 is 13 residues. The clonotype originates from a boy aged 2 to 9 with active or convalescent COVID-19. Sequenced: peripheral blood. The chain has TRBV12-3 or TRBV12-4 and TRBJ1-5, with 7 positions matching TRBD1. The CDR3 region is CASRSTGNQPQHF. The CDR3 DNA follows: TGTGCCAGCAGATCGACAGGGAATCAGCCCCAGCATTTT.